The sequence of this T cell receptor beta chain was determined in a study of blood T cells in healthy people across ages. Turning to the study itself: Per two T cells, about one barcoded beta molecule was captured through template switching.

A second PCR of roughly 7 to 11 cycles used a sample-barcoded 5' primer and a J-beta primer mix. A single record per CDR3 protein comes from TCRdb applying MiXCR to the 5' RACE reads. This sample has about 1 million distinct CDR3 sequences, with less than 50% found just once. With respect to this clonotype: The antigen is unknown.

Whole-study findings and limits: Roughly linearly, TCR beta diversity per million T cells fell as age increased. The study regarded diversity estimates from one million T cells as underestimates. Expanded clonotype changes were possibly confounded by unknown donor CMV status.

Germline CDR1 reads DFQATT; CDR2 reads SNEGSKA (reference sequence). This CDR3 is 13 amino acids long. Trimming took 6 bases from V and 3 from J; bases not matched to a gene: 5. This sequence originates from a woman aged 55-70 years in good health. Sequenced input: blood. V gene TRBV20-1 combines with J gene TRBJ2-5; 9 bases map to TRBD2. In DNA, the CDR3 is TGCAGTGCAAGGCTAGCGGGGAAAGAGACCCAGTACTTC. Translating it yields CSARLAGKETQYF.